Presented here are 10 T cell receptor beta chains from one specimen sequenced in a study of control samples from healthy donors and cancer patients. Repertoires were generated with immunoSEQ multiplex PCR, while TCRdb's copy carries only in-frame clones and drops some. This table holds fewer than 30,000 clones, more than 75% found once. Sequenced input: PBMCs. The origin of the receptors is a woman aged 40 to 49 with lung cancer.

The sample holds a few counts of this clone. The chain couples TRBV28 to TRBJ2-7, with D perhaps TRBD2 (5 bases). This CDR3 has 12 residues. Germline CDR1 and CDR2: MDHEN and SYDVKM. V lost 6 bases to trimming and J lost 4 bases, with 10 bases between them. The CDR3 reads CASSTRRYEQYF. For the CDR3, the DNA is TGTGCCAGCAGCACCCGGAGGTACGAGCAGTACTTC.

The rearrangement links TRBV13 to TRBJ2-2; 8 bases fit TRBD1. CDR1 and CDR2 from the germline V gene are PRHDT and FYEKMQ (reference sequence). The CDR3 totals 15 residues. With V trimmed by 5 bases and J by 3 bases, 5 bases remained unmatched. The CDR3 DNA reads TGTGCCAGCAGCCCTGGACAGGGATACACCGGGGAGCTGTTTTTT. It yields the protein CASSPGQGYTGELFF.

The chain joins TRBV7-9 to TRBJ2-3; 7 bases fit TRBD2. Germline values: CDR1 SEHNR, CDR2 FQNEAQ (reference sequence). V shed 0 bases, J shed 1 base, and the junction held 4 bases outside the gene matches. The CDR3 contains 16 residues. The chain's CDR3 is CASSLALARRTDTQYF. The CDR3 region has the DNA TGTGCCAGCAGCTTAGCACTAGCGCGCCGCACAGATACGCAGTATTTT.

The chain uses TRBV24-1 and TRBJ2-3; D uncertain. This CDR3 is built from 13 residues. Germline assignment: CDR1 KGHDR and CDR2 SFDVKD. V was cut by 4 bases and J by 2 bases, with 6 bases left in between. CDR3 in amino acids: CATSDPYTDTQYF. The CDR3 coding sequence is TGTGCCACCAGTGACCCTTACACAGATACGCAGTATTTT.

This chain connects TRBV7-8 to TRBJ1-5, with no clear D. The ends were cut back, 2 bases at V and 5 bases at J, with 10 bases in the middle. The CDR3 contains 14 residues. Germline CDR1 is SGHVS and CDR2 is FQNEAQ. CDR3 in DNA: TGTGCCAGCAGCTTAAGGATGCAGGATCAGCCCCAGCATTTT. Its translation is CASSLRMQDQPQHF.

This chain links TRBV7-8 with TRBJ1-2, with 7 bases identical to TRBD1. Germline V gene data show CDR1 as SGHVS and CDR2 as FQNEAQ. The junction had 13 bases not matched to a gene; V was cut back by 2 bases and J by 13 bases. CDR3 size: 14 residues. The CDR3 protein is CASSLTGQPMDCTF. CDR3 in DNA: TGTGCCAGCAGCTTAACGGGACAGCCTATGGATTGCACCTTC.

V usage is TRBV7-3 and J usage is TRBJ2-1; no definite D call. Trimming removed 2 bases from V and 8 bases from J, with 10 bases in between. From germline, CDR1 is SGHTA and CDR2 FQGTGA. The CDR3 is made up of 13 amino acids. The CDR3 is CASSLDHGDEQFF. The CDR3 DNA is TGTGCCAGCAGCTTAGACCATGGGGATGAGCAGTTCTTC.

V gene TRBV7-8 combines with J gene TRBJ1-2, with D possibly being TRBD1 (6 bases). CDR1 and CDR2 (germline): SGHVS, FQNEAQ. The CDR3 loop spans 14 amino acids. V lost 5 bases to trimming and J lost 6 bases, with 16 bases between them. The CDR3 sequence: CASSRLGGGNGYTF. Here the CDR3 DNA reads TGTGCCAGCAGCCGTCTGGGCGGGGGCAATGGCTACACCTTC.

The chain combines TRBV29-1 with TRBJ1-2, with D unclear. V dropped 6 bases and J dropped 8 bases, with 13 bases sitting between them. Germline lookup yields CDR1 SQVTM and CDR2 ANQGSEA. This CDR3 region has 11 residues. CDR3 in amino acids: CSVSLNQGYTF. CDR3 bases: TGCAGCGTCTCGCTAAACCAGGGCTACACCTTC. Full variable domain (outside the CDR3, taken from reference TRBV29-1 and TRBJ1-2): SAVISQKPSRDICQRGTSLTIQCQVDSQVTMMFWYRQQPGQSLTLIATANQGSEATYESGFVIDKFPISRPNLTFSTLTVSNMSPEDSSIYLCSVSLNQGYTFGSGTRLTVV.

The CDR3: CASSLPPGELFF. CDR3 coding DNA: TGTGCCAGCAGTTTACCCCCGGGGGAGCTGTTTTTT. The genes are TRBV28 and TRBJ2-2; D unresolved. Germline loops: CDR1 MDHEN, CDR2 SYDVKM. CDR3 size: 12 residues. Trimming took off 2 bases at V and 8 bases at J, with 6 bases between the two ends.